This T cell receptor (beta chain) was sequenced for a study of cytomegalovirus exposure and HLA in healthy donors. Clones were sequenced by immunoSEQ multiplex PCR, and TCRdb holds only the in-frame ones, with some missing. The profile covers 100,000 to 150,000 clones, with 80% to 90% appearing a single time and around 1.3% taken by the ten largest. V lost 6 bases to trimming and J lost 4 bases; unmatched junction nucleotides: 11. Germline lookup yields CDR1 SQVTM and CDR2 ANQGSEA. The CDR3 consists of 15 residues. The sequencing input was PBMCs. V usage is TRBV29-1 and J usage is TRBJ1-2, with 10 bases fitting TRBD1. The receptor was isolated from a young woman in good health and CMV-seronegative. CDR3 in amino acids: CSVAGTGAAAYGYTF. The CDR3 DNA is TGCAGCGTGGCCGGGACAGGGGCAGCTGCCTATGGCTACACCTTC.